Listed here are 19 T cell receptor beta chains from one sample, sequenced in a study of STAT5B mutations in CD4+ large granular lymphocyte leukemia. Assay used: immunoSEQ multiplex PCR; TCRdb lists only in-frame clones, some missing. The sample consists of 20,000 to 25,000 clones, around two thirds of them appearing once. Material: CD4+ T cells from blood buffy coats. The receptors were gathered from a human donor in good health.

CDR3 nucleotides: TGTGCCAGCAGTTTATCCGGGACAGGGTTTGGGGCTAACTATGGCTACACCTTC. This encodes CASSLSGTGFGANYGYTF. The gene calls are TRBV27 and TRBJ1-2; 9 nucleotides line up with TRBD1. The germline gives CDR1 MNHEY, CDR2 SMNVEV (reference sequence). V dropped 0 bases and J dropped 0; count of bases not matched to a gene: 8. The CDR3 runs to 18 residues.

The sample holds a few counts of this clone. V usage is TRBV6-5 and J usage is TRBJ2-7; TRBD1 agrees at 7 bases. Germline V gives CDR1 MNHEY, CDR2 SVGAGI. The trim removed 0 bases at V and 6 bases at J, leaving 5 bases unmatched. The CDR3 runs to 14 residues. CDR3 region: CASSYSRAGGEQYV. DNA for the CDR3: TGTGCCAGCAGTTACTCGCGGGCAGGGGGCGAGCAGTACGTC.

The CDR3 nucleotides are TGTGCCAGCAGTTATTCCGGGACAGGGGTCCATCAGCCCCAGCATTTT. It specifies CASSYSGTGVHQPQHF. The genes are TRBV28 and TRBJ1-5; 10 bases match TRBD1. With V trimmed by 4 bases and J by 5 bases, 8 bases remained unmatched. Germline assignment: CDR1 MDHEN and CDR2 SYDVKM. This CDR3 comprises 16 residues.

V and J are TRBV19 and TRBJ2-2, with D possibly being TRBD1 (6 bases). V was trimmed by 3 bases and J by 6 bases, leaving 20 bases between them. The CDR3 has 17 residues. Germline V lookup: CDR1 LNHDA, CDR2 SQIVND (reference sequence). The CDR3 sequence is CASSINPGWGRAGELFF. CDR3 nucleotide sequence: TGTGCCAGTAGTATTAACCCCGGGTGGGGGCGGGCCGGGGAGCTGTTTTTT.

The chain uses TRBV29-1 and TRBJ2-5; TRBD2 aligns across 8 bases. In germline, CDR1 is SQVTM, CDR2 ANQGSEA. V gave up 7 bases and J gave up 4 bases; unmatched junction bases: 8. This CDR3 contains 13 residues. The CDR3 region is CSARGGYGETQYF. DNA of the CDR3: TGCAGCGCCCGGGGGGGGTACGGAGAGACCCAGTACTTC.

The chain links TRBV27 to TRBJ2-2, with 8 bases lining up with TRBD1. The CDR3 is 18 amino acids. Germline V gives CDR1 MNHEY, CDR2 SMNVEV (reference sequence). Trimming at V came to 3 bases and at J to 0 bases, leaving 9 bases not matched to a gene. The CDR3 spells CASSFSLGQETNTGELFF. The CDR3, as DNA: TGTGCCAGCAGTTTCTCCCTGGGACAGGAGACGAACACCGGGGAGCTGTTTTTT.

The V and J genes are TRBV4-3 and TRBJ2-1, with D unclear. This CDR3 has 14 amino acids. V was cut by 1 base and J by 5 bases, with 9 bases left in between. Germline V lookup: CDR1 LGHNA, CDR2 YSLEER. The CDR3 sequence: CASSQVVRNNEQFF. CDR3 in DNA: TGCGCCAGCAGCCAAGTGGTTCGGAACAATGAGCAGTTCTTC.

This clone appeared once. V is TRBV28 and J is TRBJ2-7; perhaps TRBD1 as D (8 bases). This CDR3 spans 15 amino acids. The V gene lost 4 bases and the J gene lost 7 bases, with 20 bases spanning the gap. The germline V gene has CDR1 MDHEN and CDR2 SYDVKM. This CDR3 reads CASSYGQGGPEEQYV. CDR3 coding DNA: TGTGCCAGCAGTTATGGACAGGGAGGGCCCGAAGAGCAGTACGTC.

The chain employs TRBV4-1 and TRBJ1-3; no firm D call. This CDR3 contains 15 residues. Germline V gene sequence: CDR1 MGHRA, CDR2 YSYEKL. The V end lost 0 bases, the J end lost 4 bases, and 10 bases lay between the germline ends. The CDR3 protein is CASSQDRAAGNTIYF. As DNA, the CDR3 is TGCGCCAGCAGCCAAGATAGAGCTGCCGGAAACACCATATATTTT.

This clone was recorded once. This CDR3 reads CASSPVDSNQPQHF. DNA for the CDR3: TGTGCCAGCAGCCCCGTGGATAGCAATCAGCCCCAGCATTTT. This chain joins TRBV6-1 and TRBJ1-5; D remains ambiguous. The germline V gene has CDR1 MNHNS and CDR2 SASEGT. Trimming took 6 bases from V and 0 from J, leaving 9 bases between them. The CDR3 covers 14 residues.

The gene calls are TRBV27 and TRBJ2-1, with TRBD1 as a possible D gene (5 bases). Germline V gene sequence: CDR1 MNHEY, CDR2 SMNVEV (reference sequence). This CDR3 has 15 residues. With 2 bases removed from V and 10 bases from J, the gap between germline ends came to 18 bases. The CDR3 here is CASSLQGAAVLEQFF. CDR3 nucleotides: TGTGCCAGCAGTTTACAAGGGGCCGCGGTTCTCGAGCAGTTCTTC.

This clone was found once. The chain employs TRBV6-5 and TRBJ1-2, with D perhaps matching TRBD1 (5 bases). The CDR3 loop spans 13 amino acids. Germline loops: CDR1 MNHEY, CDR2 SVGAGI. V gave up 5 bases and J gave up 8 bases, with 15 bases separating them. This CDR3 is CASSRGLADGYTF. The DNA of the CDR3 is TGTGCCAGCAGTAGGGGACTAGCGGACGGCTACACCTTC.

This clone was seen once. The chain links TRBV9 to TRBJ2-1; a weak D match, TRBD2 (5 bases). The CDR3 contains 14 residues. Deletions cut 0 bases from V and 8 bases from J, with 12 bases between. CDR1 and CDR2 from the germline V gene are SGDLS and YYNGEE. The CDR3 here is CASSVGLFSHEQFF. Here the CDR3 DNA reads TGTGCCAGCAGCGTAGGACTATTCAGCCATGAGCAGTTCTTC.

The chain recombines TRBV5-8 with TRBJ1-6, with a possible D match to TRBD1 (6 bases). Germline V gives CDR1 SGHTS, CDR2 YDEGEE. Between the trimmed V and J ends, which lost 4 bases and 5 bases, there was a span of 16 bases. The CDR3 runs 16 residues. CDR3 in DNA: TGTGCCAGCAGCCTGGGAGACAGGACCAATAATTCACCCCTCCACTTT. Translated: CASSLGDRTNNSPLHF.

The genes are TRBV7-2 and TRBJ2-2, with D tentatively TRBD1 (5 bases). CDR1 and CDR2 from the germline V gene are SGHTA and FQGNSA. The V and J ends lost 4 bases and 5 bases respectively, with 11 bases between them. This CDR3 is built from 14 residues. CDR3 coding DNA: TGTGCCAGCAGCTCCGCAGGGTATACCGGGGAGCTGTTTTTT. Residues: CASSSAGYTGELFF.

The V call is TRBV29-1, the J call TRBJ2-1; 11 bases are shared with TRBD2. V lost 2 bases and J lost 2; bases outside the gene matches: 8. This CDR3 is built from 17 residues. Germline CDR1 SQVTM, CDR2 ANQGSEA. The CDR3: CSVEPSGRFFAYNEQFF. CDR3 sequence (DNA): TGCAGCGTTGAACCTAGCGGGAGGTTTTTCGCCTACAATGAGCAGTTCTTC.

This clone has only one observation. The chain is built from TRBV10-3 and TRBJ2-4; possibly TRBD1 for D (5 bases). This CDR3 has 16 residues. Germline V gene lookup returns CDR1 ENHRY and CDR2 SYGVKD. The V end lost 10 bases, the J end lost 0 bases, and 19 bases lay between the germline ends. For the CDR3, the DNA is TGTGCCACCCAGGACATCCCCTCAGTAGCCAAAAACATTCAGTACTTC. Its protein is CATQDIPSVAKNIQYF.

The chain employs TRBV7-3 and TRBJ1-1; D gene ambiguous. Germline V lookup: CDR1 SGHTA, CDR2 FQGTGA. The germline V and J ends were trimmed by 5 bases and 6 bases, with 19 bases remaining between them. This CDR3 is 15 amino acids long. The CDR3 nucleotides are TGTGCCAGCAGCCCCCAGAAGGGCAGGTTGGCTGAAGCTTTCTTT. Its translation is CASSPQKGRLAEAFF.

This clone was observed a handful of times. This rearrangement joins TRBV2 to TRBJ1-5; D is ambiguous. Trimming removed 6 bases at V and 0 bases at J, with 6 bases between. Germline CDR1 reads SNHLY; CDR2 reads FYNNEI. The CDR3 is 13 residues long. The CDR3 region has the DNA TGTGCCAGCAGGAGATATAGCAATCAGCCCCAGCATTTT. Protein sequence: CASRRYSNQPQHF.